One and the same sample provided the 6 T cell receptor beta chains below, sequenced in a study of blood T cell repertoires in COVID-19. TCRdb's copy holds only in-frame clones and misses some; the assay was immunoSEQ multiplex PCR. The sample holds approximately 90,000 clones, about three quarters seen once. Sequenced material: peripheral blood. Receptors originate from a human donor in a cohort sampled during active COVID-19.

The genes are TRBV30 and TRBJ1-2; 9 bases are shared with TRBD1. The CDR3 contains 14 residues. CDR1 is GTSNPN, CDR2 SVGIG, per germline (reference sequence). The ends lost 2 bases at V and 8 bases at J; junction bases unmatched: 9. CDR3 DNA sequence: TGTGCCTGGAGTATCAACAGGGGGCGCAGAGGCTACACCTTC. The encoded protein is CAWSINRGRRGYTF.

The V call is TRBV11-2, the J call TRBJ1-1; D is unclear. V was shortened by 2 bases and J by 1 base, with 11 bases between the two germline ends. The length of the CDR3 is 15 residues. The V gene's germline CDR1 is SGHAT and CDR2 FQNNGV. CDR3 sequence reads: CASSLSPGGNTEAFF. The CDR3 coding sequence is TGTGCCAGCAGCTTAAGTCCAGGTGGGAACACTGAAGCTTTCTTT.

The CDR3 DNA is TGTGCCAGCAGCTCGGGACTAGCGGGGGTCGGGGAGCTGTTTTTT. Protein sequence: CASSSGLAGVGELFF. The chain joins TRBV7-6 to TRBJ2-2; TRBD2 matches 14 bases. V shed 4 bases, J shed 7 bases, and the junction held 2 bases outside the gene matches. This CDR3 has 15 amino acids. CDR1 and CDR2 (germline): SGHVS, FNYEAQ.

This rearrangement joins TRBV2 to TRBJ2-7, with unresolved D. V dropped 6 bases and J dropped 4 bases, with 7 bases sitting between them. The germline V gene has CDR1 SNHLY and CDR2 FYNNEI. The CDR3 spans 11 residues. This chain's CDR3 is CASSPRYEQYF. For the CDR3, the DNA is TGTGCCAGCAGCCCCCGTTACGAGCAGTACTTC.

This sequence joins TRBV7-9 and TRBJ2-1; 11 nucleotides align to TRBD2. The CDR3 is 14 amino acids. Germline V CDR1 and CDR2: SEHNR, FQNEAQ (reference sequence). The trim removed 5 bases at V and 7 bases at J, leaving 4 bases unmatched. CDR3 DNA sequence: TGTGCCAGCAGCCTTTTAGCGGGAGGGAATGAGCAGTTCTTC. Its translation is CASSLLAGGNEQFF.

The chain joins TRBV6-5 to TRBJ2-1, with 7 bases aligning to TRBD2. Trimming cost V 6 bases and J 2 bases; bases outside gene matches: 7. The CDR3 contains 15 residues. Germline lookup yields CDR1 MNHEY and CDR2 SVGAGI. In DNA form, the CDR3 reads TGTGCCAGCAGAGCCCGGACTAGTCCCTACAATGAGCAGTTCTTC. Translation gives CASRARTSPYNEQFF.